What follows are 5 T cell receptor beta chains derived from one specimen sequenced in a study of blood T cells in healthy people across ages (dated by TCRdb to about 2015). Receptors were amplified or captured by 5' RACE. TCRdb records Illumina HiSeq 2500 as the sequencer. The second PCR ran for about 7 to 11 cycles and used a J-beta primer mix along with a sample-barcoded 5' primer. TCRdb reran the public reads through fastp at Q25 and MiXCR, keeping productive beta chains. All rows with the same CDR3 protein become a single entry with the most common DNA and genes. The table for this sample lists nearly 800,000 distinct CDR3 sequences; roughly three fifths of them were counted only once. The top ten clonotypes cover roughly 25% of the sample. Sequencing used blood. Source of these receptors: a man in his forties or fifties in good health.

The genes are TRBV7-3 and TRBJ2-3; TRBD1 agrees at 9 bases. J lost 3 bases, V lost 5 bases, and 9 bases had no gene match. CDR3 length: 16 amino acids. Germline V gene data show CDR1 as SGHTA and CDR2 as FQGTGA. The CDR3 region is CASSITGGEGTDTQYF. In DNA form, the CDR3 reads TGTGCCAGCAGCATTACAGGGGGCGAAGGGACAGATACGCAGTATTTT.

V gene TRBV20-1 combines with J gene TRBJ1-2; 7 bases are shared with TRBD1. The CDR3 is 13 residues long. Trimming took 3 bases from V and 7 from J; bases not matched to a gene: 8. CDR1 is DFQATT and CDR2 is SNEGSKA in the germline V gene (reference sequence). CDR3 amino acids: CSARVTGTVGYTF. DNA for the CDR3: TGCAGTGCTAGGGTTACCGGGACAGTTGGCTACACCTTC.

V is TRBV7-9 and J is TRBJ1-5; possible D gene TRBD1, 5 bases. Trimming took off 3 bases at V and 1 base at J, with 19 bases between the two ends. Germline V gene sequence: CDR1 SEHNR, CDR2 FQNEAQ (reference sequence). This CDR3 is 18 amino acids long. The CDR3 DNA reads TGTGCCAGCAGCTTCGGGCAGGGTATGGATATAAGCAATCAGCCCCAGCATTTT. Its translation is CASSFGQGMDISNQPQHF.

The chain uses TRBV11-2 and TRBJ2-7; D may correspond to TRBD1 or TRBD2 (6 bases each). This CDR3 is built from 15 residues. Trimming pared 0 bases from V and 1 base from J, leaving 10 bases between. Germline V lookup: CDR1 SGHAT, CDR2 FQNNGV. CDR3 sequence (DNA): TGTGCCAGCAGCTTAGAGGGGGGACATTCCTACGAGCAGTACTTC. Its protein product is CASSLEGGHSYEQYF.

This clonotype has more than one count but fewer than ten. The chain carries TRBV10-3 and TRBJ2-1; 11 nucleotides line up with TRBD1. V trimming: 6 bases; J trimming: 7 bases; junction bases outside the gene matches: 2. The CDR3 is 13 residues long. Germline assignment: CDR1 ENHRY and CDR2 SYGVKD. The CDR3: CAISGTGGNEQFF. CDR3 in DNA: TGTGCCATCAGCGGGACAGGGGGAAATGAGCAGTTCTTC.